In this sample, the clone carrying this TCR beta chain turned up a few times. Antigen specificity is unknown. Using a J-beta primer mix together with a sample-barcoded 5' primer, a second PCR was run for roughly 6 to 12 cycles. Via MiXCR, TCRdb re-called the 5' RACE reads, giving one row per CDR3 protein. The table includes some 760,000 distinct CDR3 sequences, roughly 25% detected once. The sample comes from a study of blood T cells in healthy people across ages. Study findings and constraints: The study regarded diversity estimates from one million T cells as underestimates.

Trimming left V 6 bases short and J 4 bases short, with 8 bases between. CDR1 SQVTM and CDR2 ANQGSEA come from the germline V gene. The CDR3 spans 11 residues. This sample was also put to use in a study of T cells of mothers and their children.

The chain carries TRBV29-1 and TRBJ2-3; D is uncertain. This clonotype was obtained from a boy between 10 and 17 years old in good health. The sample was blood. CDR3 DNA: TGCAGCGTGGTGAGAGCAGATACGCAGTATTTT. Protein product: CSVVRADTQYF.